Listed here are 21 T cell receptor beta chains from one sample, sequenced in a study of CD8 T cells in Susac syndrome. An input of about 0.45 to 1 ug of RNA was subjected to reverse transcription using random hexamers. TCRdb re-derived calls from the immunoSEQ multiplex PCR reads in MiXCR, one entry per CDR3 protein. The sample lists approximately 120,000 distinct CDR3 sequences; approximately 96% were seen once. The material sequenced was CD8+ T cells from PBMCs. The receptors come from a human donor with Susac syndrome.

This clonotype appeared once. This chain's CDR3 is CASSRRLRRSYDEQYF. CDR3 DNA sequence: TGTGCCAGCAGCAGGCGTCTGCGCCGATCCTACGACGAGCAGTACTTC. The V gene is TRBV7-2, the J gene TRBJ2-7; D ambiguous. Trimming took 5 bases from V and 5 from J, leaving 22 bases between them. The CDR3 is made up of 16 amino acids. Germline-derived CDR1 and CDR2 are SGHTA and FQGNSA.

The chain joins TRBV6-4 to TRBJ2-3; D may match TRBD1 or TRBD2 (5 bases each). Trimming took 2 bases from V and 1 from J, leaving 10 bases between them. Germline V gene lookup returns CDR1 MRHNA and CDR2 SNTAGT. The CDR3 contains 15 residues. The CDR3 spells CASSDGTQGTDTQYF. The CDR3 bases are TGTGCCAGCAGTGACGGGACCCAGGGCACAGATACGCAGTATTTT.

This clonotype came up once. The chain uses TRBV5-4 and TRBJ2-3, with D perhaps matching TRBD2 (6 bases). The germline CDR1 and CDR2 sequences are SGHNT and YYREEE (reference sequence). CDR3 size: 15 residues. The germline V and J ends were trimmed by 5 bases and 4 bases, with 17 bases remaining between them. The CDR3 protein is CASRSGRTAPDTQYF. As DNA, the CDR3 is TGTGCCAGCAGATCTGGGAGGACCGCCCCAGATACGCAGTATTTT.

The chain is built from TRBV30 and TRBJ2-7; 9 bases line up with TRBD2. The V segment lost 1 base and the J segment 6 bases; nucleotides outside the gene matches: 4. Germline assignment: CDR1 GTSNPN and CDR2 SVGIG (reference sequence). The CDR3 length is 13 residues. The CDR3 DNA reads as TGTGCCTGGAGTGCCGGACTAGCGAGCGAGCAGTACTTC. The encoded protein is CAWSAGLASEQYF.

V is TRBV25-1 and J is TRBJ2-1; a weak D match, TRBD2 (5 bases). V lost 4 bases and J lost 0, with 7 bases in between. This CDR3 has 14 amino acids. Germline CDR1 is MGHDK and CDR2 is SYGVNS. This CDR3 reads CASSGRSSYNEQFF. CDR3 in DNA: TGTGCCAGCAGTGGGAGGAGCTCCTACAATGAGCAGTTCTTC.

The chain couples TRBV12-3 or TRBV12-4 to TRBJ2-5, with 10 bases matching TRBD2. CDR3 size: 16 residues. Losses at the gene ends were 5 bases for V and 2 bases for J; bases not matched to a gene: 8. The CDR3 protein is CASSAPSGSQQETQYF. Written as DNA, the CDR3 is TGTGCCAGCAGTGCCCCTAGCGGGAGTCAGCAAGAGACCCAGTACTTC.

Written as DNA, the CDR3 is TGTGCCAGCAGTTTAGGGGGAGGGTTAGGGGCCAACGTCCTGACTTTC. This gives the protein CASSLGGGLGANVLTF. This sequence joins TRBV12-3 or TRBV12-4 and TRBJ2-6, with 7 bases fitting TRBD2. This CDR3 comprises 16 residues. Trimming took 1 base from V and 4 from J; bases not matched to a gene: 4.

The rearrangement links TRBV9 to TRBJ1-3, with D tentatively TRBD1 (5 bases). The CDR3 totals 15 residues. The V and J ends lost 3 bases and 0 bases respectively, with 10 bases between them. Germline CDR1 SGDLS, CDR2 YYNGEE. DNA of the CDR3: TGTGCCAGCAGCGGCCGAGGGGCCTCTGGAAACACCATATATTTT. Its translation is CASSGRGASGNTIYF.

This clonotype was counted only a few times. The chain is built from TRBV7-3 and TRBJ2-1, with 11 bases aligning to TRBD2. The CDR3 runs 14 residues. J gave up 7 bases and V 3 bases, and 2 bases lay outside the gene matches. The germline CDR1 and CDR2 sequences are SGHTA and FQGTGA. Written as DNA, the CDR3 is TGTGCCAGCAGCTTCGGGACTAGCGGAAATGAGCAGTTCTTC. Protein sequence: CASSFGTSGNEQFF.

V and J are TRBV13 and TRBJ2-7, with TRBD2 as a possible D gene (5 bases). Germline V gene lookup returns CDR1 PRHDT and CDR2 FYEKMQ (reference sequence). The CDR3 extends over 15 amino acids. V gave up 5 bases and J gave up 2 bases, with 16 bases separating them. The CDR3 bases are TGTGCCAGCAGCCCCTCCCGAGAGGGTGCCTACGAGCAGTACTTC. Its translation: CASSPSREGAYEQYF.

The chain links TRBV9 to TRBJ1-1, with 12 bases that match TRBD1. Germline CDR1 SGDLS, CDR2 YYNGEE. The CDR3 has 16 amino acids. V lost 3 bases to trimming and J lost 4 bases; unmatched junction nucleotides: 7. CDR3 protein: CASSAGTGGLGTEAFF. In nucleotides, the CDR3 is TGTGCCAGCAGCGCCGGGACAGGGGGCTTGGGCACTGAAGCTTTCTTT.

V and J are TRBV27 and TRBJ1-2; the D is unclear. Germline CDR1 reads MNHEY; CDR2 reads SMNVEV (reference sequence). V was cut by 0 bases and J by 5 bases, with 10 bases left in between. This CDR3 is 14 amino acids long. CDR3 in DNA: TGTGCCAGCAGTTTATCGTTCCCCGGGTATGGCTACACCTTC. Its translation: CASSLSFPGYGYTF.

The rearrangement joins TRBV12-3 or TRBV12-4 to TRBJ2-4; D not resolved. The CDR3 runs to 14 residues. Trimming removed 1 base from V and 0 bases from J, with 4 bases in between. The chain's CDR3 is CASSLGGAKNIQYF. The CDR3 DNA reads TGTGCCAGCAGTTTAGGGGGAGCCAAAAACATTCAGTACTTC.

The CDR3 spells CASSQALVTDTQYF. For the CDR3, the DNA is TGCGCCAGCAGCCAAGCACTAGTCACAGATACGCAGTATTTT. The chain is built from TRBV4-1 and TRBJ2-3, with D perhaps TRBD2 (5 bases). Trimming cost V 1 base and J 2 bases, with 7 bases left between them. The germline gives CDR1 MGHRA, CDR2 YSYEKL. The length of the CDR3 is 14 residues.

The chain is built from TRBV5-4 and TRBJ2-5, with 13 nucleotides matching TRBD2. Per germline, CDR1 SGHNT and CDR2 YYREEE (reference sequence). This CDR3 is 16 amino acids long. Trimming removed 4 bases from V and 5 bases from J; junction bases left unmatched: 8. This CDR3 reads CASSGGLAGERETQYF. The DNA of the CDR3 is TGTGCCAGCAGCGGTGGACTAGCGGGAGAGCGCGAGACCCAGTACTTC. Variable domain in full (rest from reference TRBV5-4 and TRBJ2-5): ETGVTQSPTHLIKTRGQQVTLRCSSQSGHNTVSWYQQALGQGPQFIFQYYREEENGRGNFPPRFSGLQFPNYSSELNVNALELDDSALYLCASSGGLAGERETQYFGPGTRLLVL.

This clonotype was seen just once. V usage is TRBV6-5 and J usage is TRBJ2-7; D remains unclear. The CDR3 length is 15 residues. Germline values: CDR1 MNHEY, CDR2 SVGAGI. Deletions cut 2 bases from V and 3 bases from J, with 14 bases between. This chain's CDR3 is CASSYLGRTLYEQYF. CDR3 DNA sequence: TGTGCCAGCAGTTACCTGGGCAGGACCCTCTACGAGCAGTACTTC.

The CDR3 reads CASSYSPGGRNTEAFF. CDR3 nucleotide sequence: TGTGCCAGCAGTTACTCCCCAGGGGGGAGGAACACTGAAGCTTTCTTT. The chain employs TRBV6-6 and TRBJ1-1; 7 nucleotides line up with TRBD1. The CDR3 is 16 residues long. The V segment lost 0 bases and the J segment 1 base; nucleotides outside the gene matches: 5. The V gene's germline CDR1 is MNHNY and CDR2 SVGAGI (reference sequence).

V and J are TRBV7-9 and TRBJ2-7; D is uncertain. This CDR3 region has 12 residues. Germline lookup yields CDR1 SEHNR and CDR2 FQNEAQ (reference sequence). The V end lost 8 bases, the J end lost 2 bases, and 10 bases lay between the germline ends. The CDR3 DNA reads TGTGCCAGCCGAGGAGTCGCCTACGAGCAGTACTTC. This codes for CASRGVAYEQYF.

This chain uses TRBV6-4 with TRBJ2-1; 8 nucleotides agree with TRBD2. Germline V CDR1 and CDR2: MRHNA, SNTAGT. V gave up 0 bases and J gave up 15 bases; unmatched junction bases: 7. The CDR3 contains 13 residues. The CDR3, as DNA: TGTGCCAGCAGTGACTCGACCAGCGGGAGCTTGTTCTTC. This translates into CASSDSTSGSLFF.

The gene calls are TRBV27 and TRBJ1-4; no clear D. In germline, CDR1 is MNHEY, CDR2 SMNVEV (reference sequence). The CDR3 has 17 amino acids. The germline V and J ends were trimmed by 0 bases and 0 bases, with 11 bases remaining between them. The CDR3 is CASSLSGGYATNEKLFF. The CDR3 DNA follows: TGTGCCAGCAGTTTATCAGGTGGCTATGCAACTAATGAAAAACTGTTTTTT.

The chain is built from TRBV6-5 and TRBJ1-1; a possible D gene is TRBD1 (5 bases). V dropped 5 bases and J dropped 3 bases, with 10 bases sitting between them. The CDR3 has 13 amino acids. CDR1 is MNHEY and CDR2 is SVGAGI in the germline V gene. DNA for the CDR3: TGTGCCAGCAGTCCCGAGGGGTACACTGAAGCTTTCTTT. Protein product: CASSPEGYTEAFF.